This TCR beta chain was identified during a study of blood T cell repertoires in COVID-19. The protocol was immunoSEQ multiplex PCR, while the TCRdb copy is restricted to in-frame clones and leaves out a portion. There are 150,000 to 200,000 clones in the sample; 65% to 85% occur only once, and over 11% lies in the top ten. CDR1 SGHDT and CDR2 YYEEEE come from the germline V gene. The CDR3 has 17 amino acids. V lost 3 bases and J lost 0; bases outside the gene matches: 6. The clonotype comes from a woman at least 80 years old with acute or convalescent COVID-19. The J gene is TRBJ1-4, the V gene TRBV5-6; 9 bases line up with TRBD1. The material sequenced was peripheral blood. For the CDR3, the DNA is TGTGCCAGCAGCTCTACAGGGGGCCGGGCAACTAATGAAAAACTGTTTTTT. Translated, it gives CASSSTGGRATNEKLFF. The full variable domain, with the rest looked up from reference TRBV5-6 and TRBJ1-4, is DAGVTQSPTHLIKTRGQQVTLRCSPKSGHDTVSWYQQALGQGPQFIFQYYEEEERQRGNFPDRFSGHQFPNYSSELNVNALLLGDSALYLCASSSTGGRATNEKLFFGSGTQLSVL.